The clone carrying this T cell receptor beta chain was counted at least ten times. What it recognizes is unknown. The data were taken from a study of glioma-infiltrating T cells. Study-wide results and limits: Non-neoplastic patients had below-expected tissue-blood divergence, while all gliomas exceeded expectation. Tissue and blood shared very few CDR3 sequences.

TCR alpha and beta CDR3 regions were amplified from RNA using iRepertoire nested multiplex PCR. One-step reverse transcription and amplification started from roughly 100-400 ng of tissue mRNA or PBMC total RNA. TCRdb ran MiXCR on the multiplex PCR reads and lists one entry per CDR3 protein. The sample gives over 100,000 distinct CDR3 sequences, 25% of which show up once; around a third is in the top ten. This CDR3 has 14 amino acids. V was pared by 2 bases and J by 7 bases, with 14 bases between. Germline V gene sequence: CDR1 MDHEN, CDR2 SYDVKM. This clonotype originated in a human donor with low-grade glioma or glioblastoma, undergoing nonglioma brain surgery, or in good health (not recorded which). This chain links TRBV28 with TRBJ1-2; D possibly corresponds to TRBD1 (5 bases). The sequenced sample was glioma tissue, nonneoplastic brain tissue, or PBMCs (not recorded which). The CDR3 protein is CASSLAGTGLGYTF. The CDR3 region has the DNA TGTGCCAGCAGTTTAGCCGGGACCGGCCTTGGCTACACCTTC.